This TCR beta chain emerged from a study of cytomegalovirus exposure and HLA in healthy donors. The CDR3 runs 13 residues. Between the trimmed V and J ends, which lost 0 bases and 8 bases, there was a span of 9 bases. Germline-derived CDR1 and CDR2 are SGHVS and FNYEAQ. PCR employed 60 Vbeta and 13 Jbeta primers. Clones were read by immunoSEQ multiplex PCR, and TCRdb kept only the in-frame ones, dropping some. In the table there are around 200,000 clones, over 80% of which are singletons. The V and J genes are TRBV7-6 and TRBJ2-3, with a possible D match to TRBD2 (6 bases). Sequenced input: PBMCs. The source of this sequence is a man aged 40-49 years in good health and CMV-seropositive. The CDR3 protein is CASSLAPEGTQYF. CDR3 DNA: TGTGCCAGCAGCTTAGCCCCGGAGGGTACGCAGTATTTT.